This T cell receptor beta chain was documented in a study of CD8 T cells in ankylosing spondylitis. Study-level results: Disease-linked clones reportedly showed significant enrichment in matched ankylosing spondylitis synovial fluid. There was a TCR beta motif, made of 7 to 9 highly homologous variants, that appeared characteristic of ankylosing spondylitis blood.

Quantitative 5'-RACE with molecular barcodes produced the TCR beta libraries. TCRdb reanalysed the 5' RACE reads using MiXCR and keeps one entry per CDR3 protein. The table lists under 300,000 distinct CDR3 sequences, about 10% of them singletons. This clonotype was picked up many times. What it recognizes is unknown. This CDR3 has 15 amino acids. CDR1 DFQATT and CDR2 SNEGSKA come from the germline V gene (reference sequence). The V and J ends lost 6 bases and 7 bases, in that order; junction bases with no gene match: 14. The sequenced material came from blood, either unsorted or a sorted T cell fraction (not recorded which). The chain combines TRBV20-1 with TRBJ2-3, with TRBD2 matching 9 bases. The source is a male donor with ankylosing spondylitis or in good health (not recorded which). CDR3 coding DNA: TGCAGTGCGGAGAGACTAGCGGCTTACCCGAATACGCAGTATTTT. As protein: CSAERLAAYPNTQYF.